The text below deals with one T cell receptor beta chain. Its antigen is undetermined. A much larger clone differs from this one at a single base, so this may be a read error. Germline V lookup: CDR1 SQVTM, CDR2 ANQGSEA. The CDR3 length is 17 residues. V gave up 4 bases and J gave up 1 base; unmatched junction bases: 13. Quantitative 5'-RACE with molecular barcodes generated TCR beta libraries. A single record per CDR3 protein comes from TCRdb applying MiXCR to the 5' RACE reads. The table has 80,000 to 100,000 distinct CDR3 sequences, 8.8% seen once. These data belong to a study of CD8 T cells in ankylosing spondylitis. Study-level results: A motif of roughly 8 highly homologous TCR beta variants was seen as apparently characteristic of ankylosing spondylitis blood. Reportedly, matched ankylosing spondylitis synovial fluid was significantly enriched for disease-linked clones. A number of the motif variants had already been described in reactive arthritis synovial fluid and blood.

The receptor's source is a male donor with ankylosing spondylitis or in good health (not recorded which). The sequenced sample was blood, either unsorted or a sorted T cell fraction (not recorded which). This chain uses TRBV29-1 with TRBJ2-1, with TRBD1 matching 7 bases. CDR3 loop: CSVAAHYRGLSYNEQFF. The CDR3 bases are TGCAGCGTTGCGGCCCACTACAGGGGTCTGTCCTACAATGAGCAGTTCTTC.